This TCR beta chain was captured by sequencing in a study of shared clonotypes between healthy human individuals. Sequencing used immunoSEQ multiplex PCR; TCRdb keeps in-frame clones, though not all of them. The profile covers about 560,000 clones, with about 80% appearing a single time and approximately 12% taken by the ten largest. Trimming shortened V by 0 bases and J by 2 bases, and 11 bases separated the two germline ends. CDR1 and CDR2 (germline): SGHDN, FVKESK. The CDR3 sequence is 15 residues long. The V gene is TRBV14, the J gene TRBJ2-7; D possibly corresponds to TRBD2 (5 bases). Sequenced material: PBMCs. The TCR originated in a woman between 40 and 55 years old in good health. Some clones in this sample may be carry-over from other donors' samples. The CDR3 nucleotides are TGTGCCAGCAGCCAAGAGTCTAGCCCCACCTACGAGCAGTACTTC. Protein product: CASSQESSPTYEQYF. Full variable domain (missing parts from reference TRBV14 and TRBJ2-7): EAGVTQFPSHSVIEKGQTVTLRCDPISGHDNLYWYRRVMGKEIKFLLHFVKESKQDESGMPNNRFLAERTGGTYSTLKVQPAELEDSGVYFCASSQESSPTYEQYFGPGTRLTVT.